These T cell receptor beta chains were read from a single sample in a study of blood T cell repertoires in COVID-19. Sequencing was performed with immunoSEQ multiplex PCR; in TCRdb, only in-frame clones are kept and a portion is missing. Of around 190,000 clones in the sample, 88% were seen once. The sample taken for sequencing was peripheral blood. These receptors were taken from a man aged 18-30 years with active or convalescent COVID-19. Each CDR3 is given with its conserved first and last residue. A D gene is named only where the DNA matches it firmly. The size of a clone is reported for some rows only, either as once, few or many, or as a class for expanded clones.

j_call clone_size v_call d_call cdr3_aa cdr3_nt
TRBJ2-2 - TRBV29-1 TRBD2 CSVQTSGGTGELFF TGCAGCGTTCAGACTAGCGGTGGCACCGGGGAGCTGTTTTTT
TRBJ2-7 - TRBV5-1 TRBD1 CASSLVDRGRLEQYF TGCGCCAGCAGCTTGGTGGACAGGGGGCGGCTCGAGCAGTACTTC
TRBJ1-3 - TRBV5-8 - CASSLILPGSRGNTIYF TGTGCCAGCAGCTTGATTCTTCCGGGGTCGAGGGGAAACACCATATATTTT
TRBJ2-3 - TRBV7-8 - CASSLTSPPTDTQYF TGTGCCAGCAGCTTAACTAGCCCTCCCACAGATACGCAGTATTTT
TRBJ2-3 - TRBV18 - CASSPSRDTQYF TGTGCCAGCTCACCATCACGGGATACGCAGTATTTT
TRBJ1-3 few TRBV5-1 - CASSLDTGSGNTIYF TGCGCCAGCAGCTTGGATACAGGGTCCGGAAACACCATATATTTT
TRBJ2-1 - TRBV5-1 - CASSFESLTNEQFF TGCGCCAGCAGCTTCGAGAGCCTAACCAATGAGCAGTTCTTC
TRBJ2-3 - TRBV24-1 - CATSEASQADTQYF TGTGCCACCAGTGAAGCTAGCCAGGCAGATACGCAGTATTTT
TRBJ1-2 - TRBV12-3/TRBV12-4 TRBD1 CASSPGTDNGYTF TGTGCCAGCAGCCCCGGGACAGACAATGGCTACACCTTC
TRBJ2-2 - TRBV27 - CASSFLTNTGELFF TGTGCCAGCAGTTTCCTAACGAACACCGGGGAGCTGTTTTTT
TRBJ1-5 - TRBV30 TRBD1 CAWSVRGLQPQHF TGTGCCTGGAGTGTAAGGGGGCTCCAGCCCCAGCATTTT
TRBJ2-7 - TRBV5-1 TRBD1 CASSLDGDSPYEQYF TGCGCCAGCAGCTTGGATGGGGACAGCCCCTACGAGCAGTACTTC
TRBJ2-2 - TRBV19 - CASSGSRGGELFF TGTGCCAGTAGTGGATCTAGGGGCGGGGAGCTGTTTTTT
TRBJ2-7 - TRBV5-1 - CASSLEAGPYEQYF TGCGCCAGCAGCTTGGAGGCAGGGCCCTACGAGCAGTACTTC
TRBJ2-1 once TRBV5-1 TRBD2 CASSLVSGGLAQYNEQFF TGCGCCAGCAGCTTGGTATCGGGGGGACTAGCGCAGTACAATGAGCAGTTCTTC
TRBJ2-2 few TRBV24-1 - CATSPSGTLNTGELFF TGTGCCACCAGTCCTTCAGGGACATTGAACACCGGGGAGCTGTTTTTT
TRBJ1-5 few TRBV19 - CASSIAHNQPQHF TGTGCCAGTAGTATAGCCCACAATCAGCCCCAGCATTTT
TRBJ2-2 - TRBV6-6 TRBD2 CASSYSAGGATGELFF TGTGCCAGCAGTTACTCGGCGGGGGGAGCCACCGGGGAGCTGTTTTTT
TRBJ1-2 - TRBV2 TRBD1 CASSPGQGPNYGYTF TGTGCCAGCAGTCCGGGACAGGGACCTAACTATGGCTACACCTTC
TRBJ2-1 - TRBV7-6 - CASSLGLGSYNEQFF TGTGCCAGCAGCTTAGGACTAGGGAGCTACAATGAGCAGTTCTTC
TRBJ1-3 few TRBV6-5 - CASSPRTVSGNTIYF TGTGCCAGCAGCCCGAGGACAGTCTCTGGAAACACCATATATTTT
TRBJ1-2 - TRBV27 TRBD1 CASSRAGTGDYGYTF TGTGCCAGCAGTAGGGCCGGGACAGGGGACTATGGCTACACCTTC
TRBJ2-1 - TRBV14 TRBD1 CASSQQGAGYNEQFF TGTGCCAGCAGTCAACAGGGGGCGGGTTACAATGAGCAGTTCTTC
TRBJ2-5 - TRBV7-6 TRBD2 CASSRSGRAPETQYF TGTGCCAGCAGCCGCAGCGGGAGGGCCCCGGAGACCCAGTACTTC
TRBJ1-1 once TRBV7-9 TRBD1 CASSPGTGAFF TGTGCCAGCAGCCCCGGGACAGGAGCTTTCTTT
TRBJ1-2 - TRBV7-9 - CASSTQNPGQRGHGYTF TGTGCCAGCAGCACACAAAACCCAGGACAGAGGGGTCATGGCTACACCTTC
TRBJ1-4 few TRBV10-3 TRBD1 CAISDPDDRVGEKLFF TGTGCCATCAGTGACCCTGATGACAGGGTAGGAGAAAAACTGTTTTTT
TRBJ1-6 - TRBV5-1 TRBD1 CASSPFQTGGDHNSPLHF TGCGCCAGCAGCCCCTTTCAGACAGGGGGCGATCATAATTCACCCCTCCACTTT
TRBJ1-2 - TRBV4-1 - CASSLESRGRSYGYTF TGCGCCAGCAGCCTCGAATCCAGGGGACGGTCCTATGGCTACACCTTC
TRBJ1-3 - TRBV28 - CASSTRSGTGNTIYF TGTGCCAGTAGTACGCGTTCTGGTACTGGAAACACCATATATTTT
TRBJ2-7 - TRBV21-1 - CASSTRVSTSRSTSEQYF TGTGCCAGCAGCACAAGAGTGTCAACTAGCAGATCTACCTCCGAGCAGTACTTC
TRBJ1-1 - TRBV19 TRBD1 CASKPGQGNTEAFF TGTGCCAGTAAACCGGGACAGGGGAACACTGAAGCTTTCTTT
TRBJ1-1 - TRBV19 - CASSRTDLRNTEAFF TGTGCCAGTAGTAGGACAGATTTAAGGAACACTGAAGCTTTCTTT
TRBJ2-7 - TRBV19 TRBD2 CASSIGTGLAGREQYF TGTGCCAGTAGTATAGGTACGGGACTAGCGGGAAGGGAGCAGTACTTC
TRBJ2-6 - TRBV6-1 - CASSEFSLQINSGANVLTF TGTGCCAGCAGTGAATTTTCTTTACAGATTAACTCTGGGGCCAACGTCCTGACTTTC
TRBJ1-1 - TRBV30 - CAWSVLKLNTEAFF TGTGCCTGGAGTGTACTCAAGTTGAACACTGAAGCTTTCTTT
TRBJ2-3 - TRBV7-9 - CASSLLGGLDTQYF TGTGCCAGCAGCTTATTAGGGGGATTAGATACGCAGTATTTT
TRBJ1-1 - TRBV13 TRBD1 CASSFPSGGNTEAFF TGTGCCAGCAGCTTCCCCTCAGGGGGGAACACTGAAGCTTTCTTT
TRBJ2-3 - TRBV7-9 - CASSTRTAGPGDTQYF TGTGCCAGCAGCACCAGGACAGCGGGGCCGGGAGATACGCAGTATTTT
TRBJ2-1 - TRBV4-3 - CASSQGARTLAYNEQFF TGCGCCAGCAGCCAAGGGGCCCGGACTCTAGCTTACAATGAGCAGTTCTTC
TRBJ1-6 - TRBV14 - CASSQELAGYWSPLHF TGTGCCAGCAGCCAAGAGCTGGCAGGATATTGGTCACCCCTCCACTTT
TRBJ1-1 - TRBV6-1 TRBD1 CASSEVPQGAFGTEAFF TGTGCCAGCAGTGAAGTCCCCCAGGGGGCTTTTGGCACTGAAGCTTTCTTT
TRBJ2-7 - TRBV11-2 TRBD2 CASSLSGLAGVDF TGTGCCAGCAGCTTAAGTGGGCTAGCGGGAGTAGACTTC
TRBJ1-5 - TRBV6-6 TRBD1 CASSTGQSYQPQHF TGTGCCAGCAGCACGGGACAGAGCTATCAGCCCCAGCATTTT
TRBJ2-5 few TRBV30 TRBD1 CAWSAPTGTGGETQYF TGTGCCTGGAGTGCCCCAACTGGGACAGGGGGAGAGACCCAGTACTTC
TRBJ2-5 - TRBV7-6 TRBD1 CASSISDRGETQYF TGTGCCAGCAGCATTTCGGACAGGGGAGAGACCCAGTACTTC
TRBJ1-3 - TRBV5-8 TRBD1 CASSTGVAGNTIYF TGTGCCAGCAGCACAGGGGTTGCCGGAAACACCATATATTTT
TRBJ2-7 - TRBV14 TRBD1 CASSQTGTGGREQYF TGTGCCAGCAGCCAGACCGGGACAGGGGGTCGGGAGCAGTACTTC
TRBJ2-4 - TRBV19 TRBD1 CASIGQGANIQYF TGTGCCAGTATTGGACAGGGGGCAAACATTCAGTACTTC
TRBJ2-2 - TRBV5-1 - CASSPQGNTGELFF TGCGCCAGCAGCCCACAGGGGAACACCGGGGAGCTGTTTTTT
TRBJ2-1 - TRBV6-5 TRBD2 CASSFNSGGAHNEQFF TGTGCCAGCAGTTTTAATAGCGGGGGGGCCCACAATGAGCAGTTCTTC
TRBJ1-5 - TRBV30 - CAYEKGGNQPQHF TGTGCCTACGAGAAGGGAGGAAATCAGCCCCAGCATTTT
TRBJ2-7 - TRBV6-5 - CASRFPGMGEQYF TGTGCCAGCAGATTCCCGGGGATGGGGGAGCAGTACTTC
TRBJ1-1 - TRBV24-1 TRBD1 CATSELTGKAFF TGTGCCACCAGTGAGCTGACAGGGAAGGCTTTCTTT